These 18 T cell receptor beta chains came from one sample sequenced in a study of blood T cells in healthy people across ages. Sample-barcoded 5' priming and a J-beta primer mix drove a second PCR of about 7 to 12 cycles. TCRdb re-analysed the 5' RACE reads in MiXCR, keeping a single row per CDR3 protein. The sample holds about 1 million distinct CDR3 sequences, 40% to 45% seen once. Sequencing input: blood. These receptors all stem from a woman aged 55-70 years in good health.

The chain has TRBV4-2 and TRBJ2-2; D remains ambiguous. The CDR3 length is 14 residues. Germline lookup yields CDR1 LGHNA and CDR2 YNFKEQ. Between the trimmed V and J ends, which lost 0 bases and 3 bases, there was a span of 5 bases. This CDR3 reads CASSQDEYTGELFF. Written as DNA, the CDR3 is TGTGCCAGCAGCCAAGATGAGTACACCGGGGAGCTGTTTTTT.

The V gene is TRBV21-1, the J gene TRBJ2-7; the D segment call TRBD1 is taken from the table without a DNA check. TRBV21-1 is reported as a pseudogene. CDR3 length: 17 amino acids. The CDR3 DNA is TGTGCCAGCAGTTTATCGGCCGGGACAGCCATTTCCTACGAGCAGTACTTC. Protein: CASSLSAGTAISYEQYF.

Only a few counts were recorded for this clonotype. DNA of the CDR3: TGTGCCACCAGCAGGGTATCCTACAATGAGCAGTTCTTC. Amino acid sequence: CATSRVSYNEQFF. The chain couples TRBV15 to TRBJ2-1; D is uncertain. Trimming pared 3 bases from V and 1 base from J, leaving 4 bases between. The germline gives CDR1 LNHNV, CDR2 YYDKDF (reference sequence). The CDR3 length is 13 residues.

The chain joins TRBV20-1 to TRBJ2-3; the match to TRBD1 covers 9 bases. In germline, CDR1 is DFQATT, CDR2 SNEGSKA (reference sequence). Losses at the gene ends were 6 bases for V and 6 bases for J; bases not matched to a gene: 13. This CDR3 spans 15 amino acids. The CDR3 region is CSAKRTGEGRDTQYF. The CDR3 DNA follows: TGCAGTGCCAAGAGGACAGGGGAGGGCAGGGATACGCAGTATTTT.

This chain connects TRBV20-1 to TRBJ2-1; 9 bases match TRBD2. The germline CDR1 and CDR2 sequences are DFQATT and SNEGSKA (reference sequence). There are 15 residues in the CDR3. V dropped 5 bases and J dropped 8; count of bases not matched to a gene: 13. The chain's CDR3 is CSALQRLAGSDEQFF. The CDR3 DNA reads as TGCAGTGCTCTCCAGAGGCTAGCGGGATCGGATGAGCAGTTCTTC.

The chain is built from TRBV12-3 or TRBV12-4 and TRBJ2-1; maybe TRBD2 (6 bases). CDR3 size: 15 residues. Trimming took 6 bases from V and 7 from J, leaving 19 bases between them. The CDR3 protein is CASSVLGGMNNEQFF. The CDR3 DNA reads as TGTGCCAGCAGCGTCCTCGGCGGGATGAATAATGAGCAGTTCTTC.

V gene TRBV9 combines with J gene TRBJ2-5, with 7 bases matching TRBD1. The J call may be faulty, since TRBJ2-7 better matches the DNA end. The CDR3 has 14 amino acids. Per the germline V gene, CDR1 is SGDLS and CDR2 is YYNGEE. The CDR3 is CASSVQGVPSEQYF. The CDR3 DNA reads as TGTGCCAGCAGCGTTCAGGGGGTACCAAGCGAGCAGTACTTC.

CDR3 DNA: TGCAGTGCTAGCTGGGCCCTAGCCAAAAACATTCAGTACTTC. Its translation: CSASWALAKNIQYF. The V call is TRBV20-1, the J call TRBJ2-4; D is uncertain. The CDR3 has 14 amino acids. V was pared by 3 bases and J by 0 bases, with 9 bases between. The germline CDR1 and CDR2 sequences are DFQATT and SNEGSKA (reference sequence).

J is TRBJ2-5 and V is TRBV9; D tentatively reads TRBD1 or TRBD2 (5 bases each). This CDR3 spans 15 amino acids. The V end was cut by 3 bases, the J end by 5 bases, with 17 bases between. Germline V CDR1 and CDR2: SGDLS, YYNGEE. The CDR3 is CASSEGTRGWETQYF. The CDR3 region has the DNA TGTGCCAGCAGCGAAGGCACTAGGGGCTGGGAGACCCAGTACTTC.

V is TRBV5-1 and J is TRBJ1-4; weak D call: TRBD1 (5 bases). CDR3 length: 16 residues. Trimming took 0 bases from V and 3 from J, leaving 12 bases between them. Germline V gene lookup returns CDR1 SGHRS and CDR2 YFSETQ. In DNA, the CDR3 is TGCGCCAGCAGCTTGGATCAGGCGGGGGCTAATGAAAAACTGTTTTTT. As protein: CASSLDQAGANEKLFF.

The chain carries TRBV5-1 and TRBJ2-1; tentative D call: TRBD1 (6 bases). The CDR3 spans 14 residues. Per the germline V gene, CDR1 is SGHRS and CDR2 is YFSETQ. Trimming took 3 bases from V and 8 from J, leaving 15 bases between them. The CDR3 DNA sequence: TGCGCCAGCAGCTCCAGGGGAGTAGGCGATGAGCAGTTCTTC. Its protein is CASSSRGVGDEQFF.

The V call is TRBV20-1, the J call TRBJ1-4; 7 bases map to TRBD1. J was trimmed by 3 bases and V by 6 bases; bases with no gene match: 7. This CDR3 comprises 14 residues. The V gene's germline CDR1 is DFQATT and CDR2 SNEGSKA (reference sequence). CDR3 region: CSALNRGSNEKLFF. In nucleotides, the CDR3 is TGCAGTGCCCTTAACAGGGGTTCTAATGAAAAACTGTTTTTT.

This rearrangement joins TRBV5-1 to TRBJ2-3; 9 nucleotides agree with TRBD2. The CDR3 has 16 residues. Per the germline V gene, CDR1 is SGHRS and CDR2 is YFSETQ. J gave up 0 bases and V 3 bases, and 5 bases lay outside the gene matches. The CDR3 DNA reads TGCGCCAGCAGCTACGTGGCGGGAGGGAGCACAGATACGCAGTATTTT. Encoded protein: CASSYVAGGSTDTQYF.

V is TRBV9 and J is TRBJ2-3, with 11 bases identical to TRBD2. With 3 bases clipped from V and 3 bases from J, the junction kept 9 bases outside the gene matches. The CDR3 contains 17 residues. Germline V gene data show CDR1 as SGDLS and CDR2 as YYNGEE. CDR3 sequence reads: CASSELGTSGRTDTQYF. The CDR3, as DNA: TGTGCCAGCAGCGAGCTCGGAACTAGCGGGAGAACAGATACGCAGTATTTT.

V is TRBV29-1 and J is TRBJ2-2; D unclear. With 5 bases removed from V and 8 bases from J, the gap between germline ends came to 9 bases. CDR1 and CDR2 from the germline V gene are SQVTM and ANQGSEA. The CDR3 runs 11 residues. CDR3: CSVPGPGELFF. The CDR3 bases are TGCAGCGTTCCCGGACCGGGGGAGCTGTTTTTT.

This clonotype was detected a few times. The J gene is TRBJ1-1, the V gene TRBV29-1; D gene ambiguous. The germline V and J ends were trimmed by 6 bases and 5 bases, with 19 bases remaining between them. From germline, CDR1 is SQVTM and CDR2 ANQGSEA. The length of the CDR3 is 14 residues. CDR3 bases: TGCAGCGTCGAAAAGAGACGGGTAGGGACTGAAGCTTTCTTT. It codes for CSVEKRRVGTEAFF.

A note on this clonotype: A read error is likely, as this CDR3 ends without the conserved phenylalanine or tryptophan. The chain carries TRBV2 and TRBJ2-1; 9 nucleotides match TRBD1. Germline V gene lookup returns CDR1 SNHLY and CDR2 FYNNEI. The CDR3 loop spans 12 amino acids. The V gene end was trimmed by 10 bases and the J gene end by 4 bases; junction bases not matched to a gene: 2. The CDR3 nucleotides read TGTGCCAACAGGGGGCTATACAATGAGCAGTTCGTC. Protein product: CANRGLYNEQFV.

This clonotype turned up a few times. The rearrangement links TRBV5-1 to TRBJ1-1; D is perhaps TRBD1 (5 bases). Germline CDR1 SGHRS, CDR2 YFSETQ. The CDR3 is 11 amino acids. Trimming pared 4 bases from V and 8 bases from J, leaving 9 bases between. The CDR3 sequence: CASSQNREAFF. CDR3 sequence (DNA): TGCGCCAGCAGCCAAAACAGGGAAGCTTTCTTT.